The 8 T cell receptor beta chains given below trace back to one sample, sequenced in a study of blood T cell repertoires in COVID-19. The assay was immunoSEQ multiplex PCR, and TCRdb's table has in-frame clones only and misses some. The data contain about 260,000 clones, about 86% of them seen just once; the ten biggest clones take up approximately 2%. Sequenced material: peripheral blood. The receptors were gathered from a man aged 25-45 years with active or convalescent COVID-19.

This clone was detected a few times. This sequence joins TRBV2 and TRBJ1-1; 7 bases are a match to TRBD1. V shed 6 bases, J shed 1 base, and the junction held 5 bases outside the gene matches. Germline values: CDR1 SNHLY, CDR2 FYNNEI. This CDR3 contains 14 residues. In nucleotides, the CDR3 is TGTGCCAGCAGACTAGGGACAGCGAACACTGAAGCTTTCTTT. Protein sequence: CASRLGTANTEAFF.

The chain's CDR3 is CASSQVFLTGNTIYF. In nucleotides, the CDR3 is TGCGCCAGCAGCCAAGTATTTCTAACTGGAAACACCATATATTTT. This chain uses TRBV4-1 with TRBJ1-3; D is unresolved. The germline gives CDR1 MGHRA, CDR2 YSYEKL. Trimming cost V 1 base and J 2 bases, with 9 bases left between them. The CDR3 runs to 15 residues.

This clone occurred once. The chain is built from TRBV10-2 and TRBJ2-3; 13 bases fit TRBD2. Germline assignment: CDR1 WSHSY and CDR2 SAAADI. The junction had 7 bases not matched to a gene; V was cut back by 3 bases and J by 1 base. This CDR3 region has 18 residues. CDR3 nucleotides: TGCGCCAGCAGTGATTGGGCGACTAGCGGGGGGCGCACAGATACGCAGTATTTT. It translates to CASSDWATSGGRTDTQYF.

The gene calls are TRBV7-2 and TRBJ2-2; D gene uncertain. V gave up 5 bases and J gave up 6 bases, with 13 bases separating them. The CDR3 is made up of 14 amino acids. Per germline, CDR1 SGHTA and CDR2 FQGNSA. CDR3 sequence (DNA): TGTGCCAGCAGCGCCGCACGGGTTGCCGGGGAGCTGTTTTTT. Encoded protein: CASSAARVAGELFF. The full variable domain, completed using reference TRBV7-2 and TRBJ2-2, is GAGVSQSPSNKVTEKGKDVELRCDPISGHTALYWYRQSLGQGLEFLIYFQGNSAPDKSGLPSDRFSAERTGGSVSTLTIQRTQQEDSAVYLCASSAARVAGELFFGEGSRLTVL.

This rearrangement joins TRBV4-1 to TRBJ2-2; tentatively, D is TRBD2 (5 bases). Germline CDR1 MGHRA, CDR2 YSYEKL. With 3 bases removed from V and 6 bases from J, the gap between germline ends came to 8 bases. The CDR3 covers 13 residues. In nucleotides, the CDR3 is TGCGCCAGCAGCCATTCCGGGGCCGGGGAGCTGTTTTTT. This gives the protein CASSHSGAGELFF.

The chain has TRBV2 and TRBJ2-7; 9 bases match TRBD2. CDR3 length equals 13 residues. Germline CDR1 is SNHLY and CDR2 is FYNNEI. Trimming cost V 11 bases and J 2 bases; bases outside gene matches: 7. CDR3 amino acids: CAGKAGGTYEQYF. The DNA of the CDR3 is TGTGCCGGGAAAGCGGGGGGAACCTACGAGCAGTACTTC.

The CDR3: CASSPIDTEAFF. The CDR3 DNA is TGTGCCAGCTCACCGATAGACACTGAAGCTTTCTTT. The rearrangement links TRBV18 to TRBJ1-1; D gene unclear. The germline V gene encodes CDR1 KGHSH and CDR2 LQKENI. This CDR3 region has 12 residues. Deletions cut 3 bases from V and 3 bases from J, with 5 bases between.

The chain is built from TRBV6-1 and TRBJ2-3; D may be TRBD2 (6 bases). The CDR3 extends over 14 amino acids. Germline CDR1 and CDR2: MNHNS and SASEGT. V lost 3 bases and J lost 0, with 7 bases in between. In DNA form, the CDR3 reads TGTGCCAGCAGTGATAGCGGTAGCACAGATACGCAGTATTTT. This gives the protein CASSDSGSTDTQYF.